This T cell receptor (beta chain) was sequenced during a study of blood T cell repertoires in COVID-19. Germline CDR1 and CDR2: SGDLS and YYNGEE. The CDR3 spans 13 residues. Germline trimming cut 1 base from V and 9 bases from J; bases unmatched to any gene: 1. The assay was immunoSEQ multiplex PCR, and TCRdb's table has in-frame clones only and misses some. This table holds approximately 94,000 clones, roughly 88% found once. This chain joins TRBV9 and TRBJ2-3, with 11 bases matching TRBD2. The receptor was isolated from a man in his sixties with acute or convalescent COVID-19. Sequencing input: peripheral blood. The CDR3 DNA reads TGTGCCAGCAGCGTATCTAGCGGGAGGACGCAGTATTTT. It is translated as CASSVSSGRTQYF.